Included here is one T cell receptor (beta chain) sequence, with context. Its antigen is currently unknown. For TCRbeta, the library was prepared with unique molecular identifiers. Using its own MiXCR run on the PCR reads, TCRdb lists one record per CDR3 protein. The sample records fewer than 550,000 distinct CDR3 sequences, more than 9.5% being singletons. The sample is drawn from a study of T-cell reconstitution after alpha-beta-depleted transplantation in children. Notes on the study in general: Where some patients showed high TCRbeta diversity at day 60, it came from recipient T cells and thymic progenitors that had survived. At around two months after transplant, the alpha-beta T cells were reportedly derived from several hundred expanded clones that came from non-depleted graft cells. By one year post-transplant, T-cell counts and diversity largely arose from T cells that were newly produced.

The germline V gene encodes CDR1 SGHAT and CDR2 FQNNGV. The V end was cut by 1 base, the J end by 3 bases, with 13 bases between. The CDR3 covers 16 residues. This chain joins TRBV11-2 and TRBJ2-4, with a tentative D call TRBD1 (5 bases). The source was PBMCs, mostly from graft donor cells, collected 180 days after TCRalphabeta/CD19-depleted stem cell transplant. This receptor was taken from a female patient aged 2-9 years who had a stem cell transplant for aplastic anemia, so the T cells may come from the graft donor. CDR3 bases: TGTGCCAGCAGCTTAGCGTGGGGCTTGGTCAAAAACATTCAGTACTTC. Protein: CASSLAWGLVKNIQYF.